This T cell receptor beta chain stems from a study of identical twins. This CDR3 contains 15 residues. The germline V gene has CDR1 ENHRY and CDR2 SYGVKD. V gave up 6 bases and J gave up 2 bases; unmatched junction bases: 4. Overall study results and limits: The conclusions drew on cross-sectional statistical analysis instead of tracking the same donors.

TCRdb fed the 5' RACE reads into MiXCR, producing one record per CDR3 protein. Among some 1,600,000 distinct CDR3 sequences listed, less than 35% were seen once. This clonotype occurred many times. Its target is unknown. V gene TRBV10-3 combines with J gene TRBJ2-5, with TRBD2 matching 12 bases. Sequencing was carried out using cord blood. The clonotype comes from a newborn girl in good health. The DNA for the CDR3 is TGTGCCATCAGCCCCGGGACTAGCGGGCAAGAGACCCAGTACTTC. Translating it yields CAISPGTSGQETQYF.